A single sample gave rise to the 26 T cell receptor beta chains below, sequenced in a study of shared clonotypes between healthy human individuals. The assay was immunoSEQ multiplex PCR, and TCRdb's table has in-frame clones only and misses some. The sample holds 550,000 to 700,000 clones, around 73% seen once. Sequencing used memory CD4+ T cells sorted from blood. Documented subset: CD45RA-negative fraction. The receptors shown here come from a woman in her twenties or thirties in good health.

A word on this clone: Within the sample, other DNA sequences also encode this same CDR3. The chain joins TRBV5-1 to TRBJ2-1, with D hard to call. Trimming pared 1 base from V and 0 bases from J, leaving 8 bases between. CDR3 length equals 15 residues. The germline V gene has CDR1 SGHRS and CDR2 YFSETQ. CDR3 amino acids: CASSLSTSSYNEQFF. The DNA for the CDR3 is TGCGCCAGCAGCTTGTCTACAAGCTCCTACAATGAGCAGTTCTTC.

The J gene is TRBJ1-2, the V gene TRBV28; D uncertain. Trimming removed 5 bases at V and 7 bases at J, with 14 bases between. The CDR3 contains 13 residues. Germline-derived CDR1 and CDR2 are MDHEN and SYDVKM. The CDR3 nucleotides read TGTGCCAGCAGTCCCGCCCAAGCGCTTGGCTACACCTTC. Its protein product is CASSPAQALGYTF.

The CDR3 region has the DNA TGCGCCAGCAGTGAACAGGGGGCGGTCAATGAGCAGTTCTTC. Residues: CASSEQGAVNEQFF. The chain is built from TRBV10-1 and TRBJ2-1, with 9 bases matching TRBD1. This CDR3 has 14 residues. V trimming: 3 bases; J trimming: 6 bases; junction bases outside the gene matches: 3. Germline CDR1 WNHNN, CDR2 SYGVQD (reference sequence).

The rearrangement joins TRBV7-9 to TRBJ2-5, with a weak D call TRBD2 (5 bases). Trimming removed 1 base from V and 4 bases from J, with 10 bases in between. The CDR3 covers 14 residues. Germline V gives CDR1 SEHNR, CDR2 FQNEAQ (reference sequence). CDR3 residues: CASSLVPGGETQYF. As DNA, the CDR3 is TGTGCCAGCAGCTTAGTACCCGGAGGAGAGACCCAGTACTTC.

V is TRBV6-1 and J is TRBJ2-7; the D is unclear. Trimming removed 4 bases from V and 1 base from J, with 5 bases in between. The CDR3 contains 12 residues. CDR1 is MNHNS and CDR2 is SASEGT in the germline V gene. DNA for the CDR3: TGTGCCAGCAGTGTTCAGTCCTACGAGCAGTACTTC. This encodes CASSVQSYEQYF.

This clone was detected ten times or more. This chain joins TRBV4-1 and TRBJ2-1; D is unresolved. There are 13 residues in the CDR3. V dropped 5 bases and J dropped 8 bases, with 13 bases sitting between them. CDR1 and CDR2 (germline): MGHRA, YSYEKL. As DNA, the CDR3 is TGCGCCAGCAGCGAACAACGGGTATATGAGCAGTTCTTC. This sequence encodes CASSEQRVYEQFF.

The CDR3 DNA reads TGTGCCTGGAGTTTAATCTCAGGGGGACCCTCCTACGAGCAGTACTTC. The encoded protein is CAWSLISGGPSYEQYF. The genes are TRBV30 and TRBJ2-7; 7 nucleotides align to TRBD1. CDR1 is GTSNPN and CDR2 is SVGIG in the germline V gene (reference sequence). V shed 2 bases, J shed 0 bases, and the junction held 10 bases outside the gene matches. The CDR3 loop spans 16 amino acids. The variable domain in full, with the rest retrieved from reference TRBV30 and TRBJ2-7, is SQTIHQWPATLVQPVGSPLSLECTVEGTSNPNLYWYRQAAGRGLQLLFYSVGIGQISSEVPQNLSASRPQDRQFILSSKKLLLSDSGFYLCAWSLISGGPSYEQYFGPGTRLTVT.

The CDR3 DNA reads as TGTGCCAGCAGTAGGGACAGGGGCCCCTACGAGCAGTACTTC. Its protein is CASSRDRGPYEQYF. V is TRBV5-5 and J is TRBJ2-7; 10 positions agree with TRBD1. Germline V gives CDR1 SGHKS, CDR2 YYEKEE (reference sequence). The ends lost 5 bases at V and 2 bases at J; junction bases unmatched: 4. The CDR3 contains 14 residues.

The V gene is TRBV29-1, the J gene TRBJ1-1, with D tentatively TRBD1 (5 bases). The CDR3 covers 9 residues. The ends were cut back, 5 bases at V and 11 bases at J, with 9 bases in the middle. Looked up from germline, CDR1 is SQVTM and CDR2 is ANQGSEA. CDR3 sequence reads: CSVRGGAFF. DNA of the CDR3: TGCAGCGTTAGGGGAGGGGCTTTCTTT. The full variable domain, its missing parts supplied by reference TRBV29-1 and TRBJ1-1, is SAVISQKPSRDICQRGTSLTIQCQVDSQVTMMFWYRQQPGQSLTLIATANQGSEATYESGFVIDKFPISRPNLTFSTLTVSNMSPEDSSIYLCSVRGGAFFGQGTRLTVV.

This clone occurred many times. This chain joins TRBV9 and TRBJ1-5; no firm D call. The CDR3 runs 13 residues. Trimming removed 0 bases at V and 5 bases at J, with 6 bases between. Germline CDR1 SGDLS, CDR2 YYNGEE. CDR3 DNA: TGTGCCAGCAGCGTAGGGGGTTATCAGCCCCAGCATTTT. This codes for CASSVGGYQPQHF.

The chain carries TRBV19 and TRBJ2-5; 8 bases map to TRBD2. Trimming took 3 bases from V and 0 from J; bases not matched to a gene: 9. The CDR3 consists of 17 residues. Per germline, CDR1 LNHDA and CDR2 SQIVND (reference sequence). The CDR3 reads CASSMSLVAGNQETQYF. The CDR3 coding sequence is TGTGCCAGTAGTATGTCGTTGGTAGCGGGAAACCAAGAGACCCAGTACTTC.

The V call is TRBV2, the J call TRBJ2-7, with 12 bases lining up with TRBD1. This CDR3 has 15 amino acids. V trimming: 4 bases; J trimming: 6 bases; junction bases outside the gene matches: 7. Germline V lookup: CDR1 SNHLY, CDR2 FYNNEI. CDR3 amino acids: CASSVEGQGAREQYF. For the CDR3, the DNA is TGTGCCAGCAGTGTAGAGGGACAGGGGGCCCGCGAGCAGTACTTC.

This clone was seen only a few times. The J gene is TRBJ2-7, the V gene TRBV6-5; TRBD2 aligns across 8 bases. With 5 bases clipped from V and 5 bases from J, the junction kept 8 bases outside the gene matches. CDR3 length equals 14 residues. Germline assignment: CDR1 MNHEY and CDR2 SVGAGI. CDR3 nucleotides: TGTGCCAGCAGTCAACTAGCGGAGACCCACGAGCAGTACTTC. This codes for CASSQLAETHEQYF.

The chain carries TRBV4-1 and TRBJ2-5, with a possible D match to TRBD1 (5 bases). Trimming stripped 4 bases from V and 1 base from J, with 13 bases between. CDR3 length: 15 residues. Germline CDR1 is MGHRA and CDR2 is YSYEKL. The CDR3 region has the DNA TGCGCCAGCAGCCCCAGACAGCCCTCCCAAGAGACCCAGTACTTC. Translation: CASSPRQPSQETQYF.

Remarks on this clone: The junction departs from germline at one end; a sequencing error may be responsible. V and J are TRBV2 and TRBJ2-7, with 7 bases aligning to TRBD1. CDR1 SNHLY and CDR2 FYNNEI come from the germline V gene. This CDR3 is 16 amino acids long. The CDR3 here is CASREAGGRSSYEQYF. CDR3 nucleotide sequence: TGTGCCAGCAGGGAAGCAGGGGGAAGAAGCTCCTACGAGCAGTACTTC.

This rearrangement joins TRBV25-1 to TRBJ2-1; D call uncertain. CDR3 length equals 16 residues. V lost 4 bases and J 0 bases, leaving 13 bases between the germline ends. Looked up from germline, CDR1 is MGHDK and CDR2 is SYGVNS. The CDR3 region has the DNA TGTGCCAGCAGTGTCGGTGCAACCAACTCCTACAATGAGCAGTTCTTC. Translated, it gives CASSVGATNSYNEQFF. Full variable domain (rest looked up from reference TRBV25-1 and TRBJ2-1): EADIYQTPRYLVIGTGKKITLECSQTMGHDKMYWYQQDPGMELHLIHYSYGVNSTEKGDLSSESTVSRIRTEHFPLTLESARPSHTSQYLCASSVGATNSYNEQFFGPGTRLTVL.

The gene calls are TRBV19 and TRBJ2-5, with 8 nucleotides matching TRBD2. The CDR3 spans 16 residues. Per the germline V gene, CDR1 is LNHDA and CDR2 is SQIVND (reference sequence). J lost 4 bases, V lost 0 bases, and 7 bases had no gene match. The CDR3 loop is CASSIDLGRALETQYF. Written as DNA, the CDR3 is TGTGCCAGTAGTATAGATCTCGGGAGGGCCTTAGAGACCCAGTACTTC.

V is TRBV19 and J is TRBJ2-1; 7 bases are shared with TRBD2. Per the germline V gene, CDR1 is LNHDA and CDR2 is SQIVND (reference sequence). Trimming took 3 bases from V and 8 from J; bases not matched to a gene: 13. The CDR3 is 16 residues long. CDR3 bases: TGTGCCAGTAGTATGATGCGGGAGAAATTGGGTTATGAGCAGTTCTTC. Amino acid sequence: CASSMMREKLGYEQFF.

This CDR3 is CASSYSSTEAFF. CDR3 coding DNA: TGTGCCAGCAGTTACTCGAGCACTGAAGCTTTCTTT. V gene TRBV6-6 combines with J gene TRBJ1-1; D is unresolved. Trimming stripped 0 bases from V and 4 bases from J, with 3 bases between. The CDR3 consists of 12 residues. The germline CDR1 and CDR2 sequences are MNHNY and SVGAGI (reference sequence).

The rearrangement uses TRBV10-3 and TRBJ2-6; tentatively, D is TRBD1 (6 bases). Germline values: CDR1 ENHRY, CDR2 SYGVKD. CDR3 length: 15 amino acids. Trimming shortened V by 10 bases and J by 0 bases, and 13 bases separated the two germline ends. The CDR3 bases are TGTGCCACAAAACAGGGTATCTCTGGGGCCAACGTCCTGACTTTC. It codes for CATKQGISGANVLTF.

This rearrangement joins TRBV30 to TRBJ1-1; TRBD1 agrees at 7 bases. The CDR3 runs 15 residues. V lost 2 bases and J lost 1; bases outside the gene matches: 7. Per the germline V gene, CDR1 is GTSNPN and CDR2 is SVGIG (reference sequence). CDR3 loop: CAWSRSDRTNTEAFF. In nucleotides, the CDR3 is TGTGCCTGGAGTAGGTCGGACAGGACGAACACTGAAGCTTTCTTT.

This chain joins TRBV18 and TRBJ1-2, with D possibly TRBD1 on 6 matching bases. Trimming removed 4 bases at V and 8 bases at J, with 11 bases between. The CDR3 extends over 12 amino acids. From germline, CDR1 is KGHSH and CDR2 LQKENI. The CDR3 spells CASSQGDRGYTF. DNA of the CDR3: TGTGCCAGCTCACAGGGGGATCGGGGCTACACCTTC. Combining the CDR3 with reference TRBV18 and TRBJ1-2 gives the whole variable domain NAGVMQNPRHLVRRRGQEARLRCSPMKGHSHVYWYRQLPEEGLKFMVYLQKENIIDESGMPKERFSAEFPKEGPSILRIQQVVRGDSAAYFCASSQGDRGYTFGSGTRLTVV.

This clone has just a few counts. The J gene is TRBJ2-5, the V gene TRBV7-7; 7 nucleotides line up with TRBD2. This CDR3 is built from 15 residues. V shed 4 bases, J shed 5 bases, and the junction held 10 bases outside the gene matches. Germline-derived CDR1 and CDR2 are SSHAT and FNYEAQ (reference sequence). CDR3 sequence: CASSSVSGEGETQYF. The CDR3 DNA is TGTGCCAGCAGCTCCGTGAGCGGGGAAGGGGAGACCCAGTACTTC. Full variable domain (missing parts from reference TRBV7-7 and TRBJ2-5): GAGVSQSPRYKVTKRGQDVTLRCDPISSHATLYWYQQALGQGPEFLTYFNYEAQPDKSGLPSDRFSAERPEGSISTLTIQRTEQRDSAMYRCASSSVSGEGETQYFGPGTRLLVL.

This rearrangement joins TRBV28 to TRBJ1-2; perhaps TRBD1 as D (5 bases). This CDR3 region has 13 residues. Germline V gives CDR1 MDHEN, CDR2 SYDVKM. Trimming left V 7 bases short and J 6 bases short, with 15 bases between. The CDR3, as DNA: TGTGCCAGCACTAAGAGGGGATTGGATGGCTACACCTTC. Its protein product is CASTKRGLDGYTF.

The chain carries TRBV6-5 and TRBJ2-6; D is ambiguous. Germline V lookup: CDR1 MNHEY, CDR2 SVGAGI. This CDR3 is 15 amino acids long. V was shortened by 5 bases and J by 0 bases, with 8 bases between the two germline ends. CDR3 residues: CASSTYTSGANVLTF. The CDR3 nucleotides read TGTGCCAGCAGTACCTATACCTCTGGGGCCAACGTCCTGACTTTC.

This clone was counted many times. The chain uses TRBV5-1 and TRBJ2-2; D may be TRBD2 (6 bases). V was clipped by 6 bases and J by 0 bases, with 9 bases between them. Germline V gene sequence: CDR1 SGHRS, CDR2 YFSETQ. The CDR3 is made up of 14 amino acids. This CDR3 is CASMAGSNTGELFF. CDR3 coding DNA: TGCGCCAGCATGGCGGGATCGAACACCGGGGAGCTGTTTTTT.